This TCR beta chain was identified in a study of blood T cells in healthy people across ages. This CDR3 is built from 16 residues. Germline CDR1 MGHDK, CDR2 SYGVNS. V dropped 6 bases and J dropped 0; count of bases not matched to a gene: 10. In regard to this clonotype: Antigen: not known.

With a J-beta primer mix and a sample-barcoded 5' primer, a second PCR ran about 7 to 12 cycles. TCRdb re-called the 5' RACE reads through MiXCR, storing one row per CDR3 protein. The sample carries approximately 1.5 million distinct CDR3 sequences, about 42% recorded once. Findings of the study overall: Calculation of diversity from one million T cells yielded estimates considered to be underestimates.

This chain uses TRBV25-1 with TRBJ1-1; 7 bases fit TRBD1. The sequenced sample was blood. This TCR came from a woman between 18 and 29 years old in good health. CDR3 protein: CASRDQGERMNTEAFF. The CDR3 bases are TGTGCCAGCAGAGACCAGGGGGAGCGCATGAACACTGAAGCTTTCTTT.